These 30 T cell receptor beta chains came from one sample sequenced in a study of cytomegalovirus exposure and HLA in healthy donors. Produced via immunoSEQ multiplex PCR; TCRdb's table is partial and in-frame only. Among 150,000 to 200,000 clones, around 85% were seen once, and the ten largest hold 2% to 2.5%. Sequencing was carried out using PBMCs. Every receptor here comes from a man aged 30 to 39 in good health and CMV-seropositive.

This clone has just a few counts. The genes are TRBV7-3 and TRBJ2-7; 7 bases map to TRBD1. The CDR3 length is 16 residues. V dropped 3 bases and J dropped 1; count of bases not matched to a gene: 9. Germline CDR1 is SGHTA and CDR2 is FQGTGA. CDR3 sequence: CASSFFQDRLSYEQYF. CDR3 bases: TGTGCCAGCAGCTTTTTTCAGGACAGGCTGTCCTACGAGCAGTACTTC.

This CDR3 is CASSSLAGEETQYF. For the CDR3, the DNA is TGTGCCAGCAGTTCTCTAGCGGGGGAAGAGACCCAGTACTTC. The chain combines TRBV6-5 with TRBJ2-5; 10 bases are shared with TRBD2. The ends lost 4 bases at V and 3 bases at J; junction bases unmatched: 2. The CDR3 is 14 residues long. Germline lookup yields CDR1 MNHEY and CDR2 SVGAGI.

Only a few counts were recorded for this clone. The chain employs TRBV7-8 and TRBJ1-5; 8 bases are shared with TRBD1. The CDR3 has 15 amino acids. Germline lookup yields CDR1 SGHVS and CDR2 FQNEAQ. The J segment lost 0 bases and the V segment lost 5 bases, leaving 3 bases of the junction unmatched. CDR3 in amino acids: CASSVTGDSNQPQHF. CDR3 DNA: TGTGCCAGCAGCGTGACAGGGGATAGCAATCAGCCCCAGCATTTT.

V usage is TRBV10-1 and J usage is TRBJ1-1; D is perhaps TRBD1 (5 bases). V dropped 0 bases and J dropped 3 bases, with 11 bases sitting between them. Germline CDR1 is WNHNN and CDR2 is SYGVQD (reference sequence). This CDR3 comprises 15 residues. DNA of the CDR3: TGCGCCAGCAGTGAGTCGGCAGGGTCGGACACTGAAGCTTTCTTT. As protein: CASSESAGSDTEAFF.

The rearrangement joins TRBV7-2 to TRBJ1-5; TRBD1 matches at 9 bases. The germline CDR1 and CDR2 sequences are SGHTA and FQGNSA. J gave up 6 bases and V 4 bases, and 4 bases lay outside the gene matches. The CDR3 has 14 residues. The CDR3 coding sequence is TGTGCCAGCAGCTCGGGACAGGGAGGTCAGCCCCAGCATTTT. Translated: CASSSGQGGQPQHF.

This chain connects TRBV7-3 to TRBJ2-3; 8 nucleotides agree with TRBD2. The V segment lost 5 bases and the J segment 5 bases; nucleotides outside the gene matches: 0. From germline, CDR1 is SGHTA and CDR2 FQGTGA. The CDR3 length is 12 residues. The CDR3 DNA sequence: TGTGCCAGCAGCCGGGGGGGAGATACGCAGTATTTT. This gives the protein CASSRGGDTQYF. The entire variable domain, with the rest obtained from reference TRBV7-3 and TRBJ2-3, is as follows: GAGVSQTPSNKVTEKGKYVELRCDPISGHTALYWYRQSLGQGPEFLIYFQGTGAADDSGLPNDRFFAVRPEGSVSTLKIQRTERGDSAVYLCASSRGGDTQYFGPGTRLTVL.

The J gene is TRBJ2-5, the V gene TRBV27, with TRBD2 matching 8 bases. V lost 1 base and J lost 5; bases outside the gene matches: 15. This CDR3 has 18 residues. Germline CDR1 reads MNHEY; CDR2 reads SMNVEV (reference sequence). The DNA of the CDR3 is TGTGCCAGCAGTTTATGGGCCGGGGGGGGATTCCGGGGGGAGACCCAGTACTTC. It encodes CASSLWAGGGFRGETQYF.

The chain uses TRBV4-3 and TRBJ1-2; 7 bases fit TRBD1. J was trimmed by 7 bases and V by 0 bases; bases with no gene match: 8. CDR1 is LGHNA and CDR2 is YSLEER in the germline V gene. The CDR3 has 15 amino acids. The CDR3 nucleotides are TGCGCCAGCAGCCAAGATTCGACAGGGCGGCGTGGCTACACCTTC. Translated: CASSQDSTGRRGYTF.

This clone was seen just once. The J gene is TRBJ2-3, the V gene TRBV7-2, with 7 nucleotides matching TRBD2. The CDR3 has 17 amino acids. Germline trimming cut 2 bases from V and 4 bases from J; bases unmatched to any gene: 12. CDR1 and CDR2 (germline): SGHTA, FQGNSA. The CDR3: CASSLSPVGRGADTQYF. The CDR3 DNA sequence: TGTGCCAGCAGCTTATCTCCCGTGGGGAGGGGCGCAGATACGCAGTATTTT.

The chain employs TRBV2 and TRBJ1-6; the match to TRBD1 covers 8 bases. In germline, CDR1 is SNHLY, CDR2 FYNNEI. V was clipped by 5 bases and J by 6 bases; unmatched bases: 18. The CDR3 has 19 amino acids. The CDR3 region is CASSRPTGQGRWTNSPLHF. CDR3 coding DNA: TGTGCCAGCAGTAGACCAACCGGACAGGGACGCTGGACTAATTCACCCCTCCACTTT. Drawing the rest from reference TRBV2 and TRBJ1-6, the complete variable domain is EPEVTQTPSHQVTQMGQEVILRCVPISNHLYFYWYRQILGQKVEFLVSFYNNEISEKSEIFDDQFSVERPDGSNFTLKIRSTKLEDSAMYFCASSRPTGQGRWTNSPLHFGNGTRLTVT.

This chain connects TRBV6-6 to TRBJ2-4, with TRBD1 matching over 9 bases. The germline V gene has CDR1 MNHNY and CDR2 SVGAGI (reference sequence). The J segment lost 9 bases and the V segment lost 6 bases, leaving 6 bases of the junction unmatched. There are 13 residues in the CDR3. Written as DNA, the CDR3 is TGTGCCAGCAGGGGACAGGGTGATGGCATTCAGTACTTC. Amino acids: CASRGQGDGIQYF.

This rearrangement joins TRBV25-1 to TRBJ1-2, with D possibly matching TRBD1 (6 bases). Germline V gives CDR1 MGHDK, CDR2 SYGVNS. The CDR3 loop spans 15 amino acids. The CDR3 sequence is CEVEEGRGAGCGYTF. The CDR3 DNA sequence: TGTGAGGTCGAAGAGGGCCGGGGGGCGGGGTGTGGCTACACCTTC.

The chain recombines TRBV5-1 with TRBJ2-7; D is perhaps TRBD1 (6 bases). Germline V lookup: CDR1 SGHRS, CDR2 YFSETQ. The CDR3 is 14 amino acids. V was clipped by 7 bases and J by 3 bases, with 17 bases between them. In DNA form, the CDR3 reads TGCGCCAGCCGTAGTGAGACAGGTTTCTACGAGCAGTACTTC. It translates to CASRSETGFYEQYF.

The chain links TRBV4-1 to TRBJ1-2; D may be TRBD1 (6 bases). V was cut by 4 bases and J by 3 bases, with 15 bases left in between. Germline CDR1 reads MGHRA; CDR2 reads YSYEKL. The CDR3 extends over 15 amino acids. As DNA, the CDR3 is TGCGCCAGCAGCCCAGAACAGGGTCAATACTATGGCTACACCTTC. Protein product: CASSPEQGQYYGYTF.

The chain uses TRBV9 and TRBJ2-7, with TRBD2 matching 8 bases. The germline CDR1 and CDR2 sequences are SGDLS and YYNGEE. After removal of 0 bases from V and 3 bases from J, the junction contained 5 bases not matched to a gene. The CDR3 runs 15 residues. In DNA, the CDR3 is TGTGCCAGCAGCGTAGCGGGTAGCGGGGACTACGAGCAGTACTTC. It translates to CASSVAGSGDYEQYF.

A few counts support this clone. The chain joins TRBV4-3 to TRBJ1-2, with a possible D match to TRBD1 (6 bases). The CDR3 is 15 residues long. V was cut by 0 bases and J by 7 bases, with 15 bases left in between. Germline V gives CDR1 LGHNA, CDR2 YSLEER. The CDR3 here is CASSQDTGGARGYTF. The CDR3 region has the DNA TGCGCCAGCAGCCAAGATACGGGGGGGGCGCGTGGCTACACCTTC.

The chain links TRBV11-3 to TRBJ2-3, with no clear D. Per germline, CDR1 SGHNT and CDR2 YENEEA. This CDR3 is built from 14 residues. Trimming removed 5 bases from V and 3 bases from J, with 12 bases in between. The CDR3 loop reads CASSESGYTDTQYF. The CDR3 DNA sequence: TGTGCCAGCAGCGAATCCGGGTATACAGATACGCAGTATTTT.

This chain joins TRBV6-5 and TRBJ2-3; D is possibly TRBD1 (6 bases). V lost 6 bases and J 1 base, leaving 11 bases between the germline ends. The CDR3 consists of 14 residues. Germline-derived CDR1 and CDR2 are MNHEY and SVGAGI. The DNA of the CDR3 is TGTGCCAGCAGACCGGGACAACGCACAGATACGCAGTATTTT. Residues: CASRPGQRTDTQYF.

The J gene is TRBJ2-1, the V gene TRBV4-3; 10 nucleotides line up with TRBD2. Trimming removed 3 bases from V and 4 bases from J; junction bases left unmatched: 3. Germline V gives CDR1 LGHNA, CDR2 YSLEER. CDR3 length equals 15 residues. The CDR3 here is CASSQSGGGYNEQFF. CDR3 nucleotide sequence: TGCGCCAGCAGCCAGAGCGGGGGGGGATACAATGAGCAGTTCTTC.

The count of this clone is one. The chain couples TRBV29-1 to TRBJ2-7; a possible D gene is TRBD1 (6 bases). Trimming left V 7 bases short and J 1 base short, with 17 bases between. This CDR3 region has 14 residues. Germline V gene data show CDR1 as SQVTM and CDR2 as ANQGSEA. The CDR3 nucleotides are TGCAGCGCCGCCTCCCCAGGGGTATCCTACGAGCAGTACTTC. It translates to CSAASPGVSYEQYF.

The rearrangement joins TRBV15 to TRBJ2-1; 9 bases fit TRBD2. The CDR3 covers 15 residues. In germline, CDR1 is LNHNV, CDR2 YYDKDF (reference sequence). Trimming at V came to 5 bases and at J to 0 bases, leaving 2 bases not matched to a gene. The CDR3 loop reads CATSQLAGSYNEQFF. The CDR3 DNA follows: TGTGCCACCAGCCAACTAGCGGGCTCCTACAATGAGCAGTTCTTC.

V gene TRBV4-1 combines with J gene TRBJ2-2, with 10 positions matching TRBD2. With 11 bases clipped from V and 3 bases from J, the junction kept 6 bases outside the gene matches. The CDR3 is 14 amino acids. Germline CDR1 reads MGHRA; CDR2 reads YSYEKL. Written as DNA, the CDR3 is TGCGCCGTCAGGCTAGCGGGGGACACCGGGGAGCTGTTTTTT. Protein sequence: CAVRLAGDTGELFF.

This chain links TRBV7-2 with TRBJ1-2; D perhaps matches TRBD1 (5 bases). Trimming took off 7 bases at V and 4 bases at J, with 13 bases between the two ends. Germline V gives CDR1 SGHTA, CDR2 FQGNSA. The CDR3 sequence is 13 residues long. The CDR3 region has the DNA TGTGCCAGCACTCTGTCGGGGGGCTATGGCTACACCTTC. It yields the protein CASTLSGGYGYTF. Combining the CDR3 with reference TRBV7-2 and TRBJ1-2 gives the whole variable domain GAGVSQSPSNKVTEKGKDVELRCDPISGHTALYWYRQSLGQGLEFLIYFQGNSAPDKSGLPSDRFSAERTGGSVSTLTIQRTQQEDSAVYLCASTLSGGYGYTFGSGTRLTVV.

The rearrangement joins TRBV2 to TRBJ1-3; 7 nucleotides match TRBD1. Germline loops: CDR1 SNHLY, CDR2 FYNNEI. The CDR3 sequence is 14 residues long. V shed 6 bases and J 2 bases; nucleotides not matched to a gene: 4. The CDR3 reads CASSWGQTGNTIYF. DNA of the CDR3: TGTGCCAGCAGCTGGGGACAGACTGGAAACACCATATATTTT.

The CDR3 protein is CASSPRVFHQPQHF. Written as DNA, the CDR3 is TGTGCCAGCAGCCCCAGGGTTTTTCATCAGCCCCAGCATTTT. The chain carries TRBV14 and TRBJ1-5; D might be TRBD1 (5 bases). Trimming cost V 4 bases and J 5 bases, with 12 bases left between them. CDR3 length equals 14 residues. Per germline, CDR1 SGHDN and CDR2 FVKESK.

The genes are TRBV5-4 and TRBJ1-2; D is uncertain. The germline V gene has CDR1 SGHNT and CDR2 YYREEE (reference sequence). Trimming stripped 4 bases from V and 8 bases from J, with 15 bases between. The CDR3 has 13 amino acids. CDR3: CASSLGVAGGYTF. In DNA, the CDR3 is TGTGCCAGCAGCCTCGGGGTCGCGGGGGGCTACACCTTC.

This chain connects TRBV6-5 to TRBJ1-2; TRBD1 matches at 8 bases. Germline CDR1 MNHEY, CDR2 SVGAGI. V shed 5 bases, J shed 3 bases, and the junction held 8 bases outside the gene matches. The CDR3 is 15 amino acids. CDR3 in amino acids: CASSTPDREYYGYTF. Written as DNA, the CDR3 is TGTGCCAGCAGTACACCGGACAGGGAATACTATGGCTACACCTTC.

The chain joins TRBV6-1 to TRBJ1-2; D is possibly TRBD1 (6 bases). The CDR3 sequence is 15 residues long. The germline CDR1 and CDR2 sequences are MNHNS and SASEGT. Trimming left V 6 bases short and J 3 bases short, with 17 bases between. CDR3 residues: CASRATTGLDYGYTF. In nucleotides, the CDR3 is TGTGCCAGCAGAGCGACGACAGGTCTGGACTATGGCTACACCTTC.

The rearrangement links TRBV4-1 to TRBJ2-3, with 8 positions matching TRBD2. The ends lost 5 bases at V and 2 bases at J; junction bases unmatched: 9. Germline V gives CDR1 MGHRA, CDR2 YSYEKL. The CDR3 is 16 amino acids. The CDR3 loop reads CASSTPSGGLTDTQYF. The CDR3 DNA reads as TGCGCCAGCAGCACGCCGAGCGGGGGTCTCACAGATACGCAGTATTTT.

The V and J genes are TRBV6-1 and TRBJ1-2; weak D call: TRBD1 (6 bases). This CDR3 is 13 amino acids long. The V gene's germline CDR1 is MNHNS and CDR2 SASEGT. The germline V and J ends were trimmed by 6 bases and 7 bases, with 15 bases remaining between them. CDR3 nucleotide sequence: TGTGCCAGCAGCTTAGGGGGGGGTAGTGGCTACACCTTC. Encoded protein: CASSLGGGSGYTF.